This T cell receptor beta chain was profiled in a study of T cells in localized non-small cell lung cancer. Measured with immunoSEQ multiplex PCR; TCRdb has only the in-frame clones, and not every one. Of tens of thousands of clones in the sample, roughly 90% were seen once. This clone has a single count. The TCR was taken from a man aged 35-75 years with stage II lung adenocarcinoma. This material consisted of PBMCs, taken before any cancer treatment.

Here the CDR3 reads CASSAQMTPNTEAFF. CDR3 nucleotide sequence: TGTGCCAGCAGTGCCCAGATGACCCCGAACACTGAAGCTTTCTTT. V gene TRBV2 combines with J gene TRBJ1-1; unclear D gene. Germline V CDR1 and CDR2: SNHLY, FYNNEI. The CDR3 is 15 amino acids. Trimming took off 4 bases at V and 1 base at J, with 13 bases between the two ends.